This T cell receptor (beta chain) was found in a study of patients with pleural tuberculosis. TCRdb re-analysed the reads in MiXCR, keeping a single row per CDR3 protein. The data contain under 55,000 distinct CDR3 sequences, around 6.7% of them seen just once; the ten biggest clones take up 15% to 20%. This clonotype was counted many times. V lost 3 bases and J lost 5, with 10 bases in between. CDR3 length: 13 residues. From germline, CDR1 is SNHLY and CDR2 FYNNEI. V and J are TRBV2 and TRBJ2-5; D call uncertain. The receptor comes from a human donor with pleural tuberculosis. This CDR3 reads CASSEIVRETQYF. CDR3 in DNA: TGTGCCAGCAGTGAGATAGTCCGTGAGACCCAGTACTTC. Based on the CDR3 plus reference TRBV2 and TRBJ2-5, the full variable domain is EPEVTQTPSHQVTQMGQEVILRCVPISNHLYFYWYRQILGQKVEFLVSFYNNEISEKSEIFDDQFSVERPDGSNFTLKIRSTKLEDSAMYFCASSEIVRETQYFGPGTRLLVL.